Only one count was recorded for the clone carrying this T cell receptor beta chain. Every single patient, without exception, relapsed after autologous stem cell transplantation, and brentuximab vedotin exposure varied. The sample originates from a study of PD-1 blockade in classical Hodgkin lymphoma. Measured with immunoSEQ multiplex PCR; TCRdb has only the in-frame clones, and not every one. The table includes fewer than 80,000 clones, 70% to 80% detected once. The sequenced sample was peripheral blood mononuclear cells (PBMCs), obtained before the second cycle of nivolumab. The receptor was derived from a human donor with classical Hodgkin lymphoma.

CDR3 sequence reads: CASSLPSGKTGELFF. The CDR3 coding sequence is TGTGCCAGCAGCCTCCCCTCGGGGAAGACCGGGGAGCTGTTTTTT. This chain links TRBV7-8 with TRBJ2-2; possible D gene TRBD2, 5 bases. Deletions cut 5 bases from V and 5 bases from J, with 15 bases between. This CDR3 spans 15 amino acids. Per the germline V gene, CDR1 is SGHVS and CDR2 is FQNEAQ.